A single sample gave rise to the 5 T cell receptor beta chains below, sequenced in a study of blood T cell repertoires in COVID-19. Generated by immunoSEQ multiplex PCR, the TCRdb table keeps only in-frame clones and is missing some. The sample has over 90,000 clones, 70% to 90% seen once; the top ten hold about 18%. Specimen: peripheral blood. The receptor set was obtained from a human donor in a cohort sampled during active COVID-19.

The gene calls are TRBV5-4 and TRBJ1-6; D ambiguous. Germline loops: CDR1 SGHNT, CDR2 YYREEE (reference sequence). Trimming pared 4 bases from V and 9 bases from J, leaving 17 bases between. The CDR3 is 15 residues long. Here the CDR3 reads CASSDTRKAGSPLHF. CDR3 coding DNA: TGTGCCAGCAGCGATACCCGGAAAGCGGGTTCACCCCTCCACTTT.

This sequence joins TRBV27 and TRBJ2-1, with D perhaps TRBD1 (6 bases). Trimming took off 6 bases at V and 9 bases at J, with 12 bases between the two ends. Germline loops: CDR1 MNHEY, CDR2 SMNVEV (reference sequence). The CDR3 runs 12 residues. The CDR3 coding sequence is TGTGCCAGCAGACAGGGCTTGGGTGAGCAGTTCTTC. This encodes CASRQGLGEQFF.

The chain carries TRBV18 and TRBJ2-7, with TRBD1 matching over 9 bases. V was pared by 0 bases and J by 2 bases, with 8 bases of the junction left unmatched. Germline V gene data show CDR1 as KGHSH and CDR2 as LQKENI. CDR3 length: 17 residues. CDR3 sequence reads: CASSPPKSGTGPYEQYF. In nucleotides, the CDR3 is TGTGCCAGCTCACCACCAAAGAGCGGGACAGGGCCCTACGAGCAGTACTTC.

The V and J genes are TRBV11-3 and TRBJ2-3, with TRBD2 matching over 8 bases. This CDR3 region has 13 residues. Unmatched junction bases numbered 6, after V lost 10 bases and J lost 3 bases. In germline, CDR1 is SGHNT, CDR2 YENEEA. CDR3 amino acids: CAIRGGFTDTQYF. The CDR3 bases are TGTGCCATACGGGGGGGGTTTACAGATACGCAGTATTTT.

This sequence joins TRBV11-2 and TRBJ1-6; 9 nucleotides align to TRBD1. The CDR3 is 17 amino acids. Germline V gene lookup returns CDR1 SGHAT and CDR2 FQNNGV. The V gene end was trimmed by 2 bases and the J gene end by 8 bases; junction bases not matched to a gene: 10. The DNA for the CDR3 is TGTGCCAGCAGCTTAAGGCCCCGGGACAGGGCGTATTCACCCCTCCACTTT. It is translated as CASSLRPRDRAYSPLHF.